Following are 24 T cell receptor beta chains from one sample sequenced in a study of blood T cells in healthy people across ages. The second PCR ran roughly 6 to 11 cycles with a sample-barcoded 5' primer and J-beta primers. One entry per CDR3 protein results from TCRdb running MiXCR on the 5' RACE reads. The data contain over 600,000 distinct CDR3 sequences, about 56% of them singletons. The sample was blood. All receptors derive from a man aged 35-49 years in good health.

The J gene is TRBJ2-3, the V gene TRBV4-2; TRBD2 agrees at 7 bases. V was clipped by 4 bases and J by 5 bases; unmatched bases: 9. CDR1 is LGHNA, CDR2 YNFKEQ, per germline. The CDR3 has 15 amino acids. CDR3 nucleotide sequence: TGTGCCAGCAGCCTTGATGCGGGGACTAAAGATACGCAGTATTTT. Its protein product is CASSLDAGTKDTQYF.

The chain's CDR3 is CSVQPAVGPQHF. The CDR3 DNA is TGCAGCGTACAACCCGCGGTGGGGCCCCAGCATTTT. This chain links TRBV29-1 with TRBJ1-5, with no clear D. Looked up from germline, CDR1 is SQVTM and CDR2 is ANQGSEA. CDR3 length: 12 amino acids. V was shortened by 6 bases and J by 9 bases, with 15 bases between the two germline ends.

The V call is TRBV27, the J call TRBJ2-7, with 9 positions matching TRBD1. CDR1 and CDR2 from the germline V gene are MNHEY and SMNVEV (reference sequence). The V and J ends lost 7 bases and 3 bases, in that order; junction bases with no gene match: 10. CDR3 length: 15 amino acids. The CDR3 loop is CASMWTGQGSYEQYF. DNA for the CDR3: TGTGCCAGCATGTGGACGGGACAGGGAAGCTACGAGCAGTACTTC.

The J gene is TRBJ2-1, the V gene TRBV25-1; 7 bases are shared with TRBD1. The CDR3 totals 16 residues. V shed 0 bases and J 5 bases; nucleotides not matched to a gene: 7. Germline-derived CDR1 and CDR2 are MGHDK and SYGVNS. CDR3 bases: TGTGCCAGCAGTGAATACAAGGGACAGAGTAACAATGAGCAGTTCTTC. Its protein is CASSEYKGQSNNEQFF.

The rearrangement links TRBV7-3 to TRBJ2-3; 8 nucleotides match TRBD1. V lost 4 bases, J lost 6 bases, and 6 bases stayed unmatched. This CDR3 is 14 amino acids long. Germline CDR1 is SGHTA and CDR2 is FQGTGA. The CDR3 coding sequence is TGTGCCAGCAGCTCGGGACAGGTTTGGGATACGCAGTATTTT. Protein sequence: CASSSGQVWDTQYF.

The CDR3 reads CASSVGGTGIYEQYF. CDR3 bases: TGTGCCAGCAGCGTAGGGGGGACAGGGATCTACGAGCAGTACTTC. This chain uses TRBV9 with TRBJ2-7; 9 bases match TRBD1. The CDR3 covers 15 residues. Per germline, CDR1 SGDLS and CDR2 YYNGEE. Germline trimming cut 0 bases from V and 3 bases from J; bases unmatched to any gene: 4.

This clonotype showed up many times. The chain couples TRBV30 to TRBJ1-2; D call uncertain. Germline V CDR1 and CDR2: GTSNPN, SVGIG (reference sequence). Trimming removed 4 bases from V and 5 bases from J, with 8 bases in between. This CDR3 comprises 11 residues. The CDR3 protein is CAWTVSYGYTF. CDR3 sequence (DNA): TGTGCCTGGACAGTTTCTTATGGCTACACCTTC. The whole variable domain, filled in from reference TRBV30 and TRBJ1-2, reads SQTIHQWPATLVQPVGSPLSLECTVEGTSNPNLYWYRQAAGRGLQLLFYSVGIGQISSEVPQNLSASRPQDRQFILSSKKLLLSDSGFYLCAWTVSYGYTFGSGTRLTVV.

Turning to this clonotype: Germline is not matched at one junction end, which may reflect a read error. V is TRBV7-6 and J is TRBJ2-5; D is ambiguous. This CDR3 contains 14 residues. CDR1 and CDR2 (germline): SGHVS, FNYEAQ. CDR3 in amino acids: CASSVAWYQETQYF. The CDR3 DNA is TGTGCCAGCAGCGTAGCCTGGTACCAAGAGACCCAGTACTTC.

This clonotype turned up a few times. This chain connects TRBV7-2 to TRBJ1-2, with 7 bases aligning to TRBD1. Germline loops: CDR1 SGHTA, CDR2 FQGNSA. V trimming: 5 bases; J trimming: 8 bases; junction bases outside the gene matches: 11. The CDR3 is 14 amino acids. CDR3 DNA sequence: TGTGCCAGCAGCCGCGGGACAGACGACGGGGGCTACACCTTC. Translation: CASSRGTDDGGYTF.

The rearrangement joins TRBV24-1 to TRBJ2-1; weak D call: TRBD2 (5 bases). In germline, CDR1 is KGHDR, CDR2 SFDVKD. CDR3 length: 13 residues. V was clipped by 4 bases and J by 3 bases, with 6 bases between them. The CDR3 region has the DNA TGTGCCACCAGTGACGACTACTACAATGAGCAGTTCTTC. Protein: CATSDDYYNEQFF.

The CDR3 here is CSAKDGLRGRQPQHF. Here the CDR3 DNA reads TGCAGTGCTAAGGATGGCCTTAGAGGGAGACAGCCCCAGCATTTT. The chain combines TRBV20-1 with TRBJ1-5; D is uncertain. The germline V gene has CDR1 DFQATT and CDR2 SNEGSKA (reference sequence). Trimming pared 4 bases from V and 7 bases from J, leaving 20 bases between. This CDR3 is built from 15 residues.

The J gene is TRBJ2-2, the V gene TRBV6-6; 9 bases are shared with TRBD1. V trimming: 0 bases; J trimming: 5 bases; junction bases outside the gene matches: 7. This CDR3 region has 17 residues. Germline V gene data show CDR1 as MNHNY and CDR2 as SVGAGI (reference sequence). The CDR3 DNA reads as TGTGCCAGCAGTTACTCACCGGGACAGGGAGGGACCGGGGAGCTGTTTTTT. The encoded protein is CASSYSPGQGGTGELFF.

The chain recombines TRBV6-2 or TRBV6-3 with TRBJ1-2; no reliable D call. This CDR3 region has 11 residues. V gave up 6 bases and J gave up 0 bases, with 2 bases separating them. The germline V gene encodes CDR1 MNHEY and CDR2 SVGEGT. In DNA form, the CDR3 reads TGTGCCAGCAGGACTAACTATGGCTACACCTTC. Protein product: CASRTNYGYTF.

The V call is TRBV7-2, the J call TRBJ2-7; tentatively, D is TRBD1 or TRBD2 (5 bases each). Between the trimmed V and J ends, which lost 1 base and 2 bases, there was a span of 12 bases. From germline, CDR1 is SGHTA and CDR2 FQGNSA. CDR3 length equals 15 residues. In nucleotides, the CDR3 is TGTGCCAGCAGCTTAGTGGGGACGTTAACCTACGAGCAGTACTTC. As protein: CASSLVGTLTYEQYF.

In DNA, the CDR3 is TGTGCCAGCAGTTTATGGCAGGGTGAGCAGTTCTTC. It codes for CASSLWQGEQFF. The gene calls are TRBV28 and TRBJ2-1; a possible D gene is TRBD1 (5 bases). The CDR3 consists of 12 residues. Trimming shortened V by 0 bases and J by 9 bases, and 6 bases separated the two germline ends. In germline, CDR1 is MDHEN, CDR2 SYDVKM.

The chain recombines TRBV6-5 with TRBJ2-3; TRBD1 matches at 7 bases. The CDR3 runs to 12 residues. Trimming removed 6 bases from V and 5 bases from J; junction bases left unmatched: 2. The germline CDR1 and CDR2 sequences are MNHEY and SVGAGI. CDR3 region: CASRTGVDTQYF. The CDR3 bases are TGTGCCAGCAGAACAGGGGTAGATACGCAGTATTTT.

The DNA of the CDR3 is TGTGCCAGCAGTGAAACACAGGGCTGGGAGACCCAGTACTTC. It yields the protein CASSETQGWETQYF. V gene TRBV25-1 combines with J gene TRBJ2-5, with D possibly matching TRBD1 (6 bases). Trimming removed 2 bases at V and 5 bases at J, with 12 bases between. The CDR3 extends over 14 amino acids. CDR1 MGHDK and CDR2 SYGVNS come from the germline V gene.

The CDR3 protein is CASSFARGTDTQYF. CDR3 sequence (DNA): TGTGCCAGCAGTTTCGCCAGGGGCACAGATACGCAGTATTTT. This chain connects TRBV28 to TRBJ2-3, with a weak D call TRBD1 (5 bases). The CDR3 has 14 amino acids. Germline values: CDR1 MDHEN, CDR2 SYDVKM. Trimming took 3 bases from V and 1 from J, leaving 8 bases between them.

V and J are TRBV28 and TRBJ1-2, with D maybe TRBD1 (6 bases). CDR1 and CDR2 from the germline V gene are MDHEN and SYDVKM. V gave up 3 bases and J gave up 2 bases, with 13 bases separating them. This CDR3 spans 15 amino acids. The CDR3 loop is CASSFAFRGNYGYTF. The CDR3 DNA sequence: TGTGCCAGCAGTTTCGCCTTCAGGGGAAACTATGGCTACACCTTC.

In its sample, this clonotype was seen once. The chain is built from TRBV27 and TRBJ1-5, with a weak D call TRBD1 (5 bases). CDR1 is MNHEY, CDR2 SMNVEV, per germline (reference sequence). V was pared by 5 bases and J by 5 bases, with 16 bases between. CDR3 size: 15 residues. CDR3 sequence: CASSPRGRAYQPQHF. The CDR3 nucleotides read TGTGCCAGCAGTCCGCGGGGGAGGGCGTATCAGCCCCAGCATTTT.

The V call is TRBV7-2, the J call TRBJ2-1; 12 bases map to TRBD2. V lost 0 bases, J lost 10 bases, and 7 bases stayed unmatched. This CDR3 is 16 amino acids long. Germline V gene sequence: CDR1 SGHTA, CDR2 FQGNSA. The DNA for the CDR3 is TGTGCCAGCAGCTTAGCCCTAGCGGGAGGGCCCAGAGAGCAGTTCTTC. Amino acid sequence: CASSLALAGGPREQFF.

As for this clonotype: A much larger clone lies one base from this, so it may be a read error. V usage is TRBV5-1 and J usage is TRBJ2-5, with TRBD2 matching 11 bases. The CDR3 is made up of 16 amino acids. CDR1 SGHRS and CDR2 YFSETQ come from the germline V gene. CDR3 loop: CASSRTSGGNQGTQYF. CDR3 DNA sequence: TGCGCCAGCAGCAGAACTAGCGGGGGAAACCAAGGGACCCAGTACTTC.

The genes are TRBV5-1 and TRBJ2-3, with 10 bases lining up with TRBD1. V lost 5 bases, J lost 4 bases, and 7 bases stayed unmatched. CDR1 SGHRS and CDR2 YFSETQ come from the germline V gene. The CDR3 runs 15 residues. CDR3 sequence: CASRKEGQGSDTQYF. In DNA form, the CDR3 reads TGCGCCAGCAGAAAGGAGGGACAGGGGTCAGATACGCAGTATTTT.

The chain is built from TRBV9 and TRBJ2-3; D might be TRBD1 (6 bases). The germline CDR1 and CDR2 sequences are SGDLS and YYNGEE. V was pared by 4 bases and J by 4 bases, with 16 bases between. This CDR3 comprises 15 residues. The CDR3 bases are TGTGCCAGCAGCTTCCGGGACACTCGGGCAGATACGCAGTATTTT. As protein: CASSFRDTRADTQYF.